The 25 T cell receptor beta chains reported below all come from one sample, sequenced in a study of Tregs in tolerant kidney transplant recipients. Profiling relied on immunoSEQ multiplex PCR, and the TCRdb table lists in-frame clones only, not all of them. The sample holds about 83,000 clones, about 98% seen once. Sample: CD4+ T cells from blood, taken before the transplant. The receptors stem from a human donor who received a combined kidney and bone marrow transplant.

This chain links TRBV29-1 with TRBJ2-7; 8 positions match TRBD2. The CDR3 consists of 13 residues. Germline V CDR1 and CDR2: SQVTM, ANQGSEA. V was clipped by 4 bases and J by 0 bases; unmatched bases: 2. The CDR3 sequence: CSVGSGASYEQYF. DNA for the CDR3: TGCAGCGTTGGTAGCGGGGCCTCCTACGAGCAGTACTTC.

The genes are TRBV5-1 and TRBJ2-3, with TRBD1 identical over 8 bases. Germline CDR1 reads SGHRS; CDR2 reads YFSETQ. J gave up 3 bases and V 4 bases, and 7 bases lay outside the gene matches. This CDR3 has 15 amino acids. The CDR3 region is CASSTRTGWTDTQYF. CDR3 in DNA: TGCGCCAGCAGCACTAGGACAGGGTGGACAGATACGCAGTATTTT.

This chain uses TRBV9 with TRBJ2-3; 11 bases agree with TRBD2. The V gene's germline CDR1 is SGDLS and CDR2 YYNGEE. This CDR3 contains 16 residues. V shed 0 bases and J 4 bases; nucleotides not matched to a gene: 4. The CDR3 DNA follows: TGTGCCAGCAGCGTAGCTAGCGGGAGGTCCCCAGATACGCAGTATTTT. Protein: CASSVASGRSPDTQYF.

DNA for the CDR3: TGTGCCAGCAGCGAAAGGACGGGGATGAACACTGAAGCTTTCTTT. This gives the protein CASSERTGMNTEAFF. The genes are TRBV7-2 and TRBJ1-1; the D is unclear. The V gene's germline CDR1 is SGHTA and CDR2 FQGNSA. Trimming pared 5 bases from V and 0 bases from J, leaving 13 bases between. This CDR3 has 15 residues.

CDR3 nucleotides: TGTGCCAGCAGTTTCGTGGGGCCAGAGACCCAGTACTTC. Its protein is CASSFVGPETQYF. This chain connects TRBV6-5 to TRBJ2-5, with a possible D match to TRBD1 (5 bases). V gave up 4 bases and J gave up 4 bases, with 10 bases separating them. Germline CDR1 reads MNHEY; CDR2 reads SVGAGI. The CDR3 spans 13 residues.

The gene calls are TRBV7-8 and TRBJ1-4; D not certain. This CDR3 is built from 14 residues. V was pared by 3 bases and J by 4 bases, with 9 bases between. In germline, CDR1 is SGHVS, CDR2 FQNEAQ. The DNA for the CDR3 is TGTGCCAGCAGCTTTGCAGGCGATAATGAAAAACTGTTTTTT. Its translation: CASSFAGDNEKLFF.

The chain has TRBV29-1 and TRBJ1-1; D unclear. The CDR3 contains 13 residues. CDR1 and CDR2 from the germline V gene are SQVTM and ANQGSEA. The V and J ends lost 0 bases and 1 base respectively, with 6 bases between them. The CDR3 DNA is TGCAGCGTTGAAGATTCTAAGAACACTGAAGCTTTCTTT. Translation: CSVEDSKNTEAFF.

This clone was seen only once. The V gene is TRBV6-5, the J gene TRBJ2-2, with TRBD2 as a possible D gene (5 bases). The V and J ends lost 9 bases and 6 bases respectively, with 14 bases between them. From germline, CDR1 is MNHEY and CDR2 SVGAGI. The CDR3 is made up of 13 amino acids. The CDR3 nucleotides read TGTGCCAGTTACGGGGATCTAGCCGGGGAGCTGTTTTTT. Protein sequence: CASYGDLAGELFF.

In DNA, the CDR3 is TGCGCCAGCAGCCTCTCCCCACAGAGTTCACTAGCCAAAAACATTCAGTACTTC. It translates to CASSLSPQSSLAKNIQYF. This rearrangement joins TRBV5-1 to TRBJ2-4, with D uncertain. The germline V gene encodes CDR1 SGHRS and CDR2 YFSETQ. The CDR3 loop spans 18 amino acids. V dropped 4 bases and J dropped 0 bases, with 20 bases sitting between them.

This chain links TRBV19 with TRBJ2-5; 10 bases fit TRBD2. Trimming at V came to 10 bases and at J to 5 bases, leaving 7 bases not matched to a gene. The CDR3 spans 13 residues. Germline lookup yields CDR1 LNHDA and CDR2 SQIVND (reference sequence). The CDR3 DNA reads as TGTGCCAAACAGCGGGAGGGCCTGGAGACCCAGTACTTC. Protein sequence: CAKQREGLETQYF.

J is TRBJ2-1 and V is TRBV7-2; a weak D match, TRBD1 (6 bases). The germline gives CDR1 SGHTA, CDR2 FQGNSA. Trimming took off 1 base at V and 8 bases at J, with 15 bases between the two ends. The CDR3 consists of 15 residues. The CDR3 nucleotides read TGTGCCAGCAGCTTAGGTTTTCAGGGGATCCATGAGCAGTTCTTC. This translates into CASSLGFQGIHEQFF.

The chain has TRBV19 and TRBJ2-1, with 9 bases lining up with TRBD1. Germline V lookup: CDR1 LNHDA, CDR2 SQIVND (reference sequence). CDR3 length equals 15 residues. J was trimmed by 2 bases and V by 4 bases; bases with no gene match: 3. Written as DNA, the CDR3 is TGTGCCAGTAGTACCCGGGACAGGGCCTACAATGAGCAGTTCTTC. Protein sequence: CASSTRDRAYNEQFF.

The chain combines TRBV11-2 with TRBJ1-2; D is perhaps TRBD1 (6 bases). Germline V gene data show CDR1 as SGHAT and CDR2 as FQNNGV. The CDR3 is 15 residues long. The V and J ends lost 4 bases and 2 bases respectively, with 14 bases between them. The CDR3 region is CASSSSGTLNYGYTF. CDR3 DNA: TGTGCCAGCAGCTCCTCCGGGACACTGAACTATGGCTACACCTTC.

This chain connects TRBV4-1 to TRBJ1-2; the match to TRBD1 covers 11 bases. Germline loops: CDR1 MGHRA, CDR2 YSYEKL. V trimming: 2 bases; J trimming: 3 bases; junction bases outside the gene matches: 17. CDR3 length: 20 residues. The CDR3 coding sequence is TGCGCCAGCAGCCAACCAGGGCTTAAGGACAGGGGGCCGTTATACTATGGCTACACCTTC. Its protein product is CASSQPGLKDRGPLYYGYTF.

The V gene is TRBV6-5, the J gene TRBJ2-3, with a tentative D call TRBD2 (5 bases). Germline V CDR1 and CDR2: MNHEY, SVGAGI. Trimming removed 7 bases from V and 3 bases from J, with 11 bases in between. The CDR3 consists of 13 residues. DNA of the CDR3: TGTGCCAGCAATCCCCCGGGGACAGATACGCAGTATTTT. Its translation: CASNPPGTDTQYF.

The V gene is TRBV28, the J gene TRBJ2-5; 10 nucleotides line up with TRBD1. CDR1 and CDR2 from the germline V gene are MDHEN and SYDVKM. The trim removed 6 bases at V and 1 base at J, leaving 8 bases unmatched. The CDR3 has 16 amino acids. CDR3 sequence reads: CASRKTGTGAQETQYF. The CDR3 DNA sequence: TGTGCCAGCAGAAAAACCGGGACAGGGGCCCAAGAGACCCAGTACTTC.

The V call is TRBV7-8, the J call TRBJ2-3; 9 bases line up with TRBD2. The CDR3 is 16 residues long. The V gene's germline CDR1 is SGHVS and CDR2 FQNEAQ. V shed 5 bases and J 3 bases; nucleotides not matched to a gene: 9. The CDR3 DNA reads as TGTGCCAGCAGCCCGAGCGGTAGCGGGAGAACAGATACGCAGTATTTT. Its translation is CASSPSGSGRTDTQYF.

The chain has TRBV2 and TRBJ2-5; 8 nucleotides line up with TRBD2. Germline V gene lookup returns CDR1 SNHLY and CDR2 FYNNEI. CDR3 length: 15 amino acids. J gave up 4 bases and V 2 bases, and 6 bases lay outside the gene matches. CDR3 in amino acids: CASSEPSGGAETQYF. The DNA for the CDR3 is TGTGCCAGCAGTGAACCCTCGGGGGGGGCAGAGACCCAGTACTTC.

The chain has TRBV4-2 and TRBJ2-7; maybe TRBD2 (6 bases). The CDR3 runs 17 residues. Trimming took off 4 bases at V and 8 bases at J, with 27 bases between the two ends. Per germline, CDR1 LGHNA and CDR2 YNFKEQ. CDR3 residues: CASSRTNEGTRFTKQYF. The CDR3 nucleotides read TGTGCCAGCAGCCGAACTAACGAGGGGACTCGCTTTACGAAGCAGTACTTC.

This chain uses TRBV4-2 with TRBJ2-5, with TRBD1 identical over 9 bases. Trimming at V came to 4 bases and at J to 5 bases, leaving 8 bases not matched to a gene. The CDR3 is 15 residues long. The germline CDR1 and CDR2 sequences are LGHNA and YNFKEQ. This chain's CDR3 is CASSRGQGWGETQYF. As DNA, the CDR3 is TGTGCCAGCAGCCGGGGACAGGGATGGGGGGAGACCCAGTACTTC.

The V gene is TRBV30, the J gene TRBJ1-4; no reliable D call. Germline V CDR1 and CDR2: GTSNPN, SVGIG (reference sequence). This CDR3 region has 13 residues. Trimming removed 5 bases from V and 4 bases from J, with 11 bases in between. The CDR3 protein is CAWEAGGNEKLFF. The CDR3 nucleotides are TGTGCCTGGGAGGCGGGTGGTAATGAAAAACTGTTTTTT.

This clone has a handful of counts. The CDR3: CASGDSGNTGELFF. The DNA of the CDR3 is TGTGCCAGCGGTGATAGCGGGAACACCGGGGAGCTGTTTTTT. The chain employs TRBV6-6 and TRBJ2-2; the D gene is possibly TRBD2 (6 bases). The CDR3 is 14 amino acids. Germline CDR1 reads MNHNY; CDR2 reads SVGAGI (reference sequence). Deletions cut 8 bases from V and 1 base from J, with 11 bases between.

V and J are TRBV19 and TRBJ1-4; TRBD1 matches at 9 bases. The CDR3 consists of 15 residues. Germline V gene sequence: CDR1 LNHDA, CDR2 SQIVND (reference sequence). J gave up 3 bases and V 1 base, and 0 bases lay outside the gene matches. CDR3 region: CASSIGDRANEKLFF. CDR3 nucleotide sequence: TGTGCCAGTAGTATAGGGGACAGGGCTAATGAAAAACTGTTTTTT.

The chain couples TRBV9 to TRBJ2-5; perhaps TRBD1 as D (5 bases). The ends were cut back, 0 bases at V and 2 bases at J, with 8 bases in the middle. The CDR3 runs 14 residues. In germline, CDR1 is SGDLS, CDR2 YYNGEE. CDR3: CASSVGQLQETQYF. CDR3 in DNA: TGTGCCAGCAGCGTAGGACAGCTACAAGAGACCCAGTACTTC.

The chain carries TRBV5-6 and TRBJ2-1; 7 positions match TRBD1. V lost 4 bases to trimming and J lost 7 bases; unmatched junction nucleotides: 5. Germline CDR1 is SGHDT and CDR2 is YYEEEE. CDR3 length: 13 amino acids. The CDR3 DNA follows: TGTGCCAGCAGCCCCGGGACAGTAAATGAGCAGTTCTTC. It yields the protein CASSPGTVNEQFF.